A selection of T cell receptor beta chains follows, all from one sample in a study of T cells in Graves' hyperthyroidism and ophthalmopathy. Using its own MiXCR run on the multiplex PCR reads, TCRdb lists one record per CDR3 protein. The sample holds fewer than 850,000 distinct CDR3 sequences, 17% seen once. The material sequenced was blood. The source of these receptors is a man aged 45-65 years with Graves' hyperthyroidism. Both conserved end residues are part of each CDR3. The order of the fields is CDR3 length, D gene, V gene, clone size, J gene, CDR3 DNA, CDR3 protein. A D gene is named only where the DNA matches it firmly. Clone size is shown for a subset of rows, as once, few, many or a class of expanded clone.

15	TRBD1	TRBV18	many	TRBJ2-7	TGTGCCAGCTCACTTTACGGGACAGAGACCTACGAGCAGTACTTC	CASSLYGTETYEQYF
12	.	TRBV15	.	TRBJ2-1	TGTGCCACCAGCATGACCCCCGGGGAGCAGTTCTTC	CATSMTPGEQFF
11	TRBD1	TRBV2	many	TRBJ2-7	TGTGCCAGCGACAGGGTCCACGAGCAGTACTTC	CASDRVHEQYF
11	.	TRBV6-2/TRBV6-3	few	TRBJ2-3	TGTGCCAGCAGTAACGAGGCTCCGCAGTATTTT	CASSNEAPQYF
14	TRBD1	TRBV5-1	many	TRBJ2-3	TGCGCCAGCGGACAGGGAAGGACAGAAGATACGCAGTATTTT	CASGQGRTEDTQYF
14	TRBD1	TRBV24-1	many	TRBJ2-3	TGTGCCACCAGCGGGACAGGGATCACAGATACGCAGTATTTT	CATSGTGITDTQYF
14	.	TRBV28	.	TRBJ2-3	TGTGCCAGCAGCTGGGAGGATAGCACAGATACGCAGTATTTT	CASSWEDSTDTQYF
13	.	TRBV20-1	.	TRBJ1-1	TGCAGTGCTAGACAGGTGATGAACACTGAAGCTTTCTTT	CSARQVMNTEAFF
12	.	TRBV7-2	many	TRBJ2-7	TGTGCCAGCAGCTCCTACCTGGGCGAGCAGTACTTC	CASSSYLGEQYF
16	.	TRBV19	many	TRBJ1-2	TGTGCCAGTTCAACTCCCGGACACCCAGCTAACTATGGCTACACCTTC	CASSTPGHPANYGYTF
17	TRBD1	TRBV7-9	few	TRBJ1-5	TGTGCCAGCAGCTCGGGTACAGGGGGCAGGAGCAATCAGCCCCAGCATTTT	CASSSGTGGRSNQPQHF
16	TRBD1	TRBV7-9	few	TRBJ1-1	TGTGCCAGCAGCTTAGTCAGTCTGTCACAGGGGGCTGTAGCTTTCTTT	CASSLVSLSQGAVAFF
13	.	TRBV20-1	few	TRBJ1-1	TGCAGTGCTTACAGGGTCCTGAACACTGAAGCTTTCTTT	CSAYRVLNTEAFF
14	TRBD2	TRBV6-4	few	TRBJ2-7	TGTGCCAGCGGCCCCTCGCGGGAGGGCCTCGAGCAGTACTTC	CASGPSREGLEQYF
15	TRBD1	TRBV9	many	TRBJ2-5	TGTGCCAGCAGCGCCTCGACAGGGAACCAAGAGACCCAGTACTTC	CASSASTGNQETQYF
11	.	TRBV20-1	many	TRBJ1-2	TGCGCGATTCTTAGGGACTATGGCTACACCTTC	CAILRDYGYTF
17	TRBD2	TRBV6-1	.	TRBJ2-1	TGTGCCAGCAGTGAATGGGGAGGGCCGGGGTCCTACAATGAGCAGTTCTTC	CASSEWGGPGSYNEQFF
11	.	TRBV2	many	TRBJ2-1	TGTGCCAGCAGTGTAAATTATGAGCAGTTCTTC	CASSVNYEQFF
15	.	TRBV24-1	many	TRBJ2-5	TGTGCCACCAGTGATTTGAGGGACCCACAAGAGACCCAGTACTTC	CATSDLRDPQETQYF
16	TRBD1	TRBV27	.	TRBJ1-2	TGTGCCAGCAGTTTATTGGGGACAGTTCCTAACTATGGCTACACCTTC	CASSLLGTVPNYGYTF
14	.	TRBV7-9	few	TRBJ1-1	TGTGCCAGCAGCTTATTCGAAGGGAAGGCTGAAGCTTTCTTT	CASSLFEGKAEAFF
16	TRBD2	TRBV5-1	.	TRBJ2-5	TGCGCCAGCAGCTTGGCTGAGGGAGGGCCCTTGGAGACCCAGTACTTC	CASSLAEGGPLETQYF
16	TRBD2	TRBV15	few	TRBJ2-1	TGTGCCACCAGCACACGGACTAGCGGGAGAGTGGTTGAGCAGTTCTTC	CATSTRTSGRVVEQFF
17	TRBD2	TRBV12-3/TRBV12-4	.	TRBJ2-3	TGTGCCAGCAGTTTCCCCCGACTAGCGGGATACACAGATACGCAGTATTTT	CASSFPRLAGYTDTQYF
14	.	TRBV19	.	TRBJ2-7	TGTGCCAGTAGTCCCCAGGGAGCCACCTACGAGCAGTACTTC	CASSPQGATYEQYF
15	.	TRBV19	.	TRBJ1-1	TGTGCCAGTAGTATTGTGGTCAGAGCGAACGCTGAAGCTTTCTTT	CASSIVVRANAEAFF
13	TRBD1	TRBV2	many	TRBJ2-1	TGTGCCAGGGAGAGACAGGGCTACAATGAGCAGTTCTTC	CARERQGYNEQFF
15	.	TRBV20-1	.	TRBJ2-7	TGCAGTGCTATCCACCCGAAGGCTCTCTCCTACGAGCAGTACTTC	CSAIHPKALSYEQYF
14	.	TRBV6-5	few	TRBJ1-4	TGTGCCAGCAGTTACTCGCGCAGTAATGAAAAACTGTTTTTT	CASSYSRSNEKLFF
13	.	TRBV7-9	.	TRBJ1-1	TGTGCCAGCAGCCTACTTACTTCAGAGGGGGCTTTCTTT	CASSLLTSEGAFF
14	TRBD1	TRBV20-1	few	TRBJ2-2	TGCAGTGCTAAGCAGGGGGCGAGGACCGGGGAGCTGTTTTTT	CSAKQGARTGELFF
16	TRBD2	TRBV29-1	many	TRBJ2-1	TGCAGCGGCGACGGGACTAGCGGGAGGCGCTACAATGAGCAGTTCTTC	CSGDGTSGRRYNEQFF
18	.	TRBV27	many	TRBJ2-6	TGTGCCAGCAGATCGCTCCGGGACACATACTCTGGGGCCAACGTCCTGACTTTC	CASRSLRDTYSGANVLTF
13	.	TRBV29-1	.	TRBJ2-5	TGCAGCGTTGAAACCGGCGCGTCTGGGACCCAGTACTTC	CSVETGASGTQYF
14	.	TRBV7-2	many	TRBJ2-7	TGTGCCAGCAGCTTAGTTAACAGGGACTACGAGCAGTACTTC	CASSLVNRDYEQYF
15	TRBD2	TRBV2	many	TRBJ2-1	TGTGCCAGCAGTGAAGCAGAGACTAGCGGGAGTGAGCAGTTCTTC	CASSEAETSGSEQFF
15	.	TRBV2	.	TRBJ1-3	TGTGCCAGCAGTTTAGACAGTAGCTCTGGAAACACCATATATTTT	CASSLDSSSGNTIYF
12	.	TRBV13	many	TRBJ2-1	TGTGCCAGCAGCTTAGGCCTAAGAGAGCAGTTCTTC	CASSLGLREQFF
15	.	TRBV5-5	.	TRBJ1-2	TGTGCCAGCAGCTTGGCAGTCGACAGCCACTATGGCTACACCTTC	CASSLAVDSHYGYTF
15	TRBD2	TRBV24-1	few	TRBJ2-1	TGTGCCACCAGTGACCCCGGGGAGGGAACCAATGAGCAGTTCTTC	CATSDPGEGTNEQFF
13	.	TRBV5-1	.	TRBJ1-5	TGCGCCAGCAGCTTGGCAGGGCATCAGCCCCAGCATTTT	CASSLAGHQPQHF
12	.	TRBV27	few	TRBJ2-4	TGTGCCAGTACATCAGGGGGGAACACTCAGTACTTC	CASTSGGNTQYF
12	.	TRBV28	many	TRBJ2-7	TGTGCCAGCAGCCTTGGTCCTAGGGAGCAGTACTTC	CASSLGPREQYF
12	.	TRBV20-1	.	TRBJ2-5	TGCAGCCAAGACTTGGGGGAAGAGACCCAGTACTTC	CSQDLGEETQYF
15	TRBD1	TRBV18	.	TRBJ1-2	TGTGCCAGCTCAGCGCGGGACAGTATAAACTATGGCTACACCTTC	CASSARDSINYGYTF
17	TRBD1	TRBV12-3/TRBV12-4	few	TRBJ2-3	TGTGCCAGCAGTTTTAATCTGGCCGACAGGGCCACAGATACGCAGTATTTT	CASSFNLADRATDTQYF
15	TRBD1	TRBV10-3	many	TRBJ2-7	TGTGCCATCAGTGACGAGGGAGACAGGGGCCACGAGCAGTACTTC	CAISDEGDRGHEQYF
15	.	TRBV18	few	TRBJ2-6	TGTGCCAGCTCTCGACAGAACTCTGGGGCCAACGTCCTGACTTTC	CASSRQNSGANVLTF
16	TRBD1	TRBV7-9	.	TRBJ1-3	TGTGCCAGCAGCTCCGGGACAGCCAACTCTGGAAACACCATATATTTT	CASSSGTANSGNTIYF
13	TRBD2	TRBV13	few	TRBJ2-1	TGTGCCAGCAGCTTAGGGGGAGGGTATGTGCAGTTCTTC	CASSLGGGYVQFF
15	TRBD1	TRBV12-3/TRBV12-4	many	TRBJ2-7	TGTGCCAGCAGTTTAGGGCCAGGGGGCCCCTACGAGCAGTACTTC	CASSLGPGGPYEQYF
14	.	TRBV29-1	many	TRBJ2-7	TGCAGCGTTGTAGCGCGAGAGAGCTCCTACGAGCAGTACTTC	CSVVARESSYEQYF
15	.	TRBV5-6	few	TRBJ2-5	TGTGCCAGCAGCTTCGGGGGCTCCTCCCAAGAGACCCAGTACTTC	CASSFGGSSQETQYF
15	TRBD2	TRBV14	few	TRBJ2-3	TGTGCCAGCAGCGCGCTAGCGGGAGGTGCAGATACGCAGTATTTT	CASSALAGGADTQYF
15	.	TRBV10-2	many	TRBJ1-3	TGCGCCAGCAGTGAGGGGCCCCGCTCTGGAAACACCATATATTTT	CASSEGPRSGNTIYF
13	TRBD1	TRBV10-3	many	TRBJ2-7	TGTGCCATCAGGGGACAGGCCATCTACGAGCAGTACTTC	CAIRGQAIYEQYF